A single sample is the source of the 32 T cell receptor beta chains below, sequenced in a study of shared clonotypes between healthy human individuals. Data came from immunoSEQ multiplex PCR; TCRdb stores just in-frame clones and leaves some out. Among roughly 200,000 clones listed, over 50% were seen once. Sequencing input: memory CD4+ T cells sorted from blood. The subset here: CD45RA-negative fraction. The receptors were sampled from a man aged 25 to 40 in good health.

This clone came up a few times. The chain recombines TRBV28 with TRBJ2-7, with D perhaps matching TRBD1 (6 bases). Germline V gene data show CDR1 as MDHEN and CDR2 as SYDVKM. V lost 5 bases and J 0 bases, leaving 26 bases between the germline ends. This CDR3 has 19 residues. Here the CDR3 reads CASSPGRGHSRGLSYEQYF. The CDR3 bases are TGTGCCAGCAGTCCGGGACGGGGACACTCCAGGGGTCTCTCCTACGAGCAGTACTTC.

This chain joins TRBV18 and TRBJ1-1; D remains ambiguous. CDR3 size: 16 residues. Per the germline V gene, CDR1 is KGHSH and CDR2 is LQKENI. The V end was cut by 0 bases, the J end by 3 bases, with 14 bases between. The CDR3 sequence: CASSPPAGLGYTEAFF. Here the CDR3 DNA reads TGTGCCAGCTCACCACCGGCCGGGTTGGGCTACACTGAAGCTTTCTTT.

The chain is built from TRBV5-5 and TRBJ2-3, with 9 bases matching TRBD2. V shed 6 bases, J shed 1 base, and the junction held 15 bases outside the gene matches. The CDR3 is 18 residues long. Germline lookup yields CDR1 SGHKS and CDR2 YYEKEE (reference sequence). In DNA, the CDR3 is TGTGCCAGCATGCCTATAGCGGGAGCCGGGTCGCGCACAGATACGCAGTATTTT. The encoded protein is CASMPIAGAGSRTDTQYF.

In its sample, this clone was seen a few times. The chain combines TRBV11-2 with TRBJ2-1; D gene uncertain. V shed 0 bases and J shed 9 bases, with 12 bases lying between them. This CDR3 comprises 14 residues. The germline V gene encodes CDR1 SGHAT and CDR2 FQNNGV. CDR3 loop: CASSLEDLAIEQFF. The CDR3 nucleotides are TGTGCCAGCAGCTTAGAGGATCTGGCAATTGAGCAGTTCTTC.

The sample holds one count of this clone. The genes are TRBV5-1 and TRBJ2-3; D remains ambiguous. V shed 7 bases and J shed 1 base, with 13 bases lying between them. CDR1 and CDR2 (germline): SGHRS, YFSETQ. CDR3 length: 14 amino acids. The CDR3, as DNA: TGCGCCAGCCGTGAAAACCCAGGCACAGATACGCAGTATTTT. It encodes CASRENPGTDTQYF.

DNA of the CDR3: TGTGCCAGCAGCTTGGCAGGGACCGGTGAGCAGTTCTTC. Its protein is CASSLAGTGEQFF. The J gene is TRBJ2-1, the V gene TRBV5-5; D is possibly TRBD1 or TRBD2 (5 bases each). This CDR3 comprises 13 residues. Germline CDR1 reads SGHKS; CDR2 reads YYEKEE (reference sequence). V shed 0 bases and J shed 9 bases, with 10 bases lying between them.

The V gene is TRBV7-9, the J gene TRBJ2-5, with D perhaps given as TRBD1 or TRBD2 (7 bases each). Trimming pared 1 base from V and 5 bases from J, leaving 14 bases between. The germline V gene has CDR1 SEHNR and CDR2 FQNEAQ (reference sequence). The CDR3 length is 15 residues. CDR3 nucleotide sequence: TGTGCCAGCAGCTTAGGGGGAGGGGGCGCCGAGACCCAGTACTTC. Its translation is CASSLGGGGAETQYF.

The chain combines TRBV25-1 with TRBJ2-2, with D tentatively TRBD1 (5 bases). This CDR3 contains 13 residues. Germline CDR1 and CDR2: MGHDK and SYGVNS. The V end was cut by 8 bases, the J end by 4 bases, with 11 bases between. The CDR3 is CASQGPGTGELFF. The CDR3 coding sequence is TGTGCCAGCCAGGGCCCCGGCACCGGGGAGCTGTTTTTT.

The chain combines TRBV5-1 with TRBJ2-1, with 10 bases lining up with TRBD1. The junction had 11 bases not matched to a gene; V was cut back by 6 bases and J by 8 bases. This CDR3 has 15 residues. CDR1 is SGHRS and CDR2 is YFSETQ in the germline V gene. The CDR3 region is CASITGTGVIHEQFF. The CDR3 coding sequence is TGCGCCAGCATCACCGGGACAGGGGTTATCCATGAGCAGTTCTTC.

V usage is TRBV29-1 and J usage is TRBJ2-1, with 9 bases fitting TRBD1. Trimming took 6 bases from V and 9 from J; bases not matched to a gene: 9. Germline V CDR1 and CDR2: SQVTM, ANQGSEA. The CDR3 sequence is 13 residues long. CDR3: CSVLGQGLTEQFF. The CDR3, as DNA: TGCAGCGTGCTGGGACAGGGCCTAACTGAGCAGTTCTTC.

The genes are TRBV5-1 and TRBJ1-4; the match to TRBD1 covers 10 bases. V was pared by 4 bases and J by 7 bases, with 10 bases of the junction left unmatched. The CDR3 length is 16 residues. Germline V lookup: CDR1 SGHRS, CDR2 YFSETQ. The CDR3 nucleotides read TGCGCCAGCAGCCTAGACTGGACAGGGGGGGTTGAAAAACTGTTTTTT. Translating it yields CASSLDWTGGVEKLFF.

The count of this clone is one. The gene calls are TRBV6-1 and TRBJ1-5, with 7 nucleotides matching TRBD1. Trimming at V came to 6 bases and at J to 4 bases, leaving 6 bases not matched to a gene. Germline V CDR1 and CDR2: MNHNS, SASEGT. The CDR3 covers 14 residues. Written as DNA, the CDR3 is TGTGCCAGCAGCTCGGGACAGCTAAATCAGCCCCAGCATTTT. Protein: CASSSGQLNQPQHF.

This chain uses TRBV4-1 with TRBJ1-3; D not certain. Trimming took off 1 base at V and 0 bases at J, with 10 bases between the two ends. CDR3 length equals 16 residues. Germline V lookup: CDR1 MGHRA, CDR2 YSYEKL. The chain's CDR3 is CASSQVGRLSGNTIYF. The CDR3 bases are TGCGCCAGCAGCCAAGTGGGCAGACTCTCTGGAAACACCATATATTTT.

The V call is TRBV4-3, the J call TRBJ2-3, with D unclear. The V end was cut by 1 base, the J end by 1 base, with 6 bases between. The CDR3 sequence is 14 residues long. CDR1 and CDR2 from the germline V gene are LGHNA and YSLEER. CDR3 nucleotides: TGCGCCAGCAGCCAAGGACGGCGCACAGATACGCAGTATTTT. As protein: CASSQGRRTDTQYF.

The table lists this clone with a few counts. The rearrangement joins TRBV30 to TRBJ2-2; no clear D gene. Trimming left V 4 bases short and J 8 bases short, with 14 bases between. CDR1 and CDR2 (germline): GTSNPN, SVGIG (reference sequence). The CDR3 length is 13 residues. The CDR3 loop is CAWMNRVTGELFF. As DNA, the CDR3 is TGTGCCTGGATGAACCGGGTTACGGGGGAGCTGTTTTTT.

The chain has TRBV5-1 and TRBJ1-1, with D maybe TRBD1 (5 bases). This CDR3 comprises 13 residues. The germline CDR1 and CDR2 sequences are SGHRS and YFSETQ. V lost 2 bases and J 3 bases, leaving 8 bases between the germline ends. CDR3 nucleotide sequence: TGCGCCAGCAGCTTTAAAGGGGACACTGAAGCTTTCTTT. Translating gives CASSFKGDTEAFF.

J is TRBJ1-5 and V is TRBV9; no reliable D call. The CDR3 extends over 13 amino acids. Trimming took off 3 bases at V and 5 bases at J, with 9 bases between the two ends. The germline V gene encodes CDR1 SGDLS and CDR2 YYNGEE. Written as DNA, the CDR3 is TGTGCCAGCAGCGCAAATCCAGATCAGCCCCAGCATTTT. Residues: CASSANPDQPQHF.

The chain is built from TRBV27 and TRBJ2-1; 14 bases line up with TRBD2. CDR1 and CDR2 from the germline V gene are MNHEY and SMNVEV (reference sequence). The CDR3 spans 18 residues. V lost 4 bases to trimming and J lost 4 bases; unmatched junction nucleotides: 9. CDR3 DNA: TGTGCCAGCAGTTACCGACTAGCGGGAGGGCCCGGGTACAATGAGCAGTTCTTC. Protein: CASSYRLAGGPGYNEQFF.

The chain has TRBV25-1 and TRBJ1-4, with no clear D. The CDR3 is 14 residues long. Germline loops: CDR1 MGHDK, CDR2 SYGVNS. The V end was cut by 6 bases, the J end by 4 bases, with 12 bases between. The CDR3 DNA is TGTGCCAGCAGCATGGGCGGCATTAATGAAAAACTGTTTTTT. Translation: CASSMGGINEKLFF.

The J gene is TRBJ2-7, the V gene TRBV5-4; no reliable D call. The V end lost 4 bases, the J end lost 4 bases, and 15 bases lay between the germline ends. The CDR3 length is 14 residues. Germline V gene lookup returns CDR1 SGHNT and CDR2 YYREEE (reference sequence). This CDR3 reads CASSPGLGLYEQYF. In DNA form, the CDR3 reads TGTGCCAGCAGCCCCGGCTTAGGGTTGTACGAGCAGTACTTC.

This clone has only one observation. The V and J genes are TRBV7-6 and TRBJ2-5; 9 positions agree with TRBD2. Germline V lookup: CDR1 SGHVS, CDR2 FNYEAQ. Trimming at V came to 1 base and at J to 7 bases, leaving 4 bases not matched to a gene. The CDR3 is made up of 14 amino acids. CDR3 sequence (DNA): TGTGCCAGCAGCTTAGGCGGGGGGGCACGGACCCAGTACTTC. Residues: CASSLGGGARTQYF.

The chain employs TRBV5-6 and TRBJ1-1; TRBD1 is a possible D gene (5 bases). The CDR3 sequence is 13 residues long. Germline V gene sequence: CDR1 SGHDT, CDR2 YYEEEE. The V and J ends lost 2 bases and 5 bases respectively, with 10 bases between them. CDR3: CASSFRGETEAFF. The CDR3, as DNA: TGTGCCAGCAGCTTTAGGGGAGAGACTGAAGCTTTCTTT.

This clone has just a few counts. CDR3 DNA sequence: TGTGCCAGCAGCTTGGATGTAGGAAACTCAGATACGCAGTATTTT. This sequence encodes CASSLDVGNSDTQYF. This chain uses TRBV5-4 with TRBJ2-3; D remains unclear. The germline CDR1 and CDR2 sequences are SGHNT and YYREEE (reference sequence). V lost 0 bases, J lost 4 bases, and 12 bases lay in between. CDR3 length: 15 amino acids.

This chain connects TRBV28 to TRBJ1-5, with unresolved D. Germline lookup yields CDR1 MDHEN and CDR2 SYDVKM. The CDR3 is made up of 14 amino acids. The germline V and J ends were trimmed by 2 bases and 4 bases, with 9 bases remaining between them. CDR3 nucleotide sequence: TGTGCCAGCAGTTTAAACGACGTGAATCAGCCCCAGCATTTT. Protein: CASSLNDVNQPQHF.

Only a few counts were recorded for this clone. V usage is TRBV19 and J usage is TRBJ2-7; TRBD2 aligns across 10 bases. The CDR3 has 14 amino acids. Per the germline V gene, CDR1 is LNHDA and CDR2 is SQIVND (reference sequence). Germline trimming cut 3 bases from V and 2 bases from J; bases unmatched to any gene: 1. CDR3 coding DNA: TGTGCCAGTAGTATTAGCGGGAGGACCTACGAGCAGTACTTC. This translates into CASSISGRTYEQYF.

This clone has just one count. The chain joins TRBV27 to TRBJ2-5; D is perhaps TRBD1 or TRBD2 (6 bases each). Germline CDR1 MNHEY, CDR2 SMNVEV (reference sequence). V was cut by 0 bases and J by 7 bases, with 24 bases left in between. CDR3 size: 18 residues. The CDR3 nucleotides are TGTGCCAGCAGTTTATCGAGAAGCGGGCAGGGGAAGAGGGGGACCCAGTACTTC. Its protein is CASSLSRSGQGKRGTQYF.

V and J are TRBV19 and TRBJ2-7; tentative D call: TRBD1 (6 bases). V lost 7 bases to trimming and J lost 1 base, with 14 bases between them. The CDR3 covers 14 residues. Germline V gives CDR1 LNHDA, CDR2 SQIVND (reference sequence). The CDR3 nucleotides read TGTGCCAGTAAGTCACAGGGCTCTTCCTACGAGCAGTACTTC. This encodes CASKSQGSSYEQYF.

The gene calls are TRBV7-2 and TRBJ2-1; D unresolved. V was pared by 2 bases and J by 10 bases, with 9 bases between. CDR3 length: 12 residues. The V gene's germline CDR1 is SGHTA and CDR2 FQGNSA. Here the CDR3 reads CASSLNALEQFF. DNA for the CDR3: TGTGCCAGCAGCTTAAATGCGCTCGAGCAGTTCTTC.

The chain uses TRBV11-2 and TRBJ2-5; a possible D gene is TRBD2 (5 bases). Germline-derived CDR1 and CDR2 are SGHAT and FQNNGV. The CDR3 consists of 13 residues. Trimming took 8 bases from V and 1 from J, leaving 11 bases between them. CDR3 DNA sequence: TGTGCCAGCTGTGGCGGAGGCCAAGAGACCCAGTACTTC. It translates to CASCGGGQETQYF.

The chain uses TRBV19 and TRBJ2-3; D unresolved. Germline CDR1 is LNHDA and CDR2 is SQIVND (reference sequence). V gave up 7 bases and J gave up 1 base, with 12 bases separating them. The CDR3 sequence is 14 residues long. The chain's CDR3 is CASKIRWGTDTQYF. CDR3 bases: TGTGCCAGTAAAATCAGGTGGGGCACAGATACGCAGTATTTT.

The chain joins TRBV18 to TRBJ1-1; no clear D. V was cut by 0 bases and J by 1 base, with 9 bases left in between. CDR3 length equals 15 residues. The germline gives CDR1 KGHSH, CDR2 LQKENI. The CDR3, as DNA: TGTGCCAGCTCACCACCTAACGCGGGGAACACTGAAGCTTTCTTT. As protein: CASSPPNAGNTEAFF.

This clone was seen a handful of times. The chain couples TRBV7-2 to TRBJ2-3; no clear D. The CDR3 spans 14 residues. V was cut by 4 bases and J by 3 bases, with 11 bases left in between. Germline V CDR1 and CDR2: SGHTA, FQGNSA. The CDR3 here is CASSSERLTDTQYF. The CDR3 nucleotides read TGTGCCAGCAGCTCAGAGAGGCTTACAGATACGCAGTATTTT.